This passage covers 16 T cell receptor beta chains from one sample sequenced in a study of T cell responses to AZD1222 COVID-19 vaccine. The repertoire was sequenced with immunoSEQ multiplex PCR; TCRdb's copy has only in-frame clones and lacks some. Among 110,000 to 150,000 clones listed, roughly 90% were seen once. Here the sequenced sample was peripheral blood, taken 28 days after the second AZD1222 dose. These receptors originate from an adult who received the AZD1222 COVID-19 vaccine.

The chain employs TRBV27 and TRBJ1-2; D is possibly TRBD1 (6 bases). Germline values: CDR1 MNHEY, CDR2 SMNVEV (reference sequence). Trimming removed 6 bases at V and 4 bases at J, with 15 bases between. The CDR3 is 14 residues long. The CDR3 protein is CASRHGGFGYGYTF. The CDR3, as DNA: TGTGCCAGCAGGCACGGGGGCTTCGGCTATGGCTACACCTTC.

This clone was counted a few times. This chain links TRBV6-5 with TRBJ2-7; TRBD1 matches 10 bases. Germline CDR1 and CDR2: MNHEY and SVGAGI. The ends lost 5 bases at V and 1 base at J; junction bases unmatched: 5. CDR3 length: 15 amino acids. The CDR3 bases are TGTGCCAGCAGTCCAGGACAGGGGGTTTCCTACGAGCAGTACTTC. It encodes CASSPGQGVSYEQYF.

The rearrangement joins TRBV7-9 to TRBJ1-1; the match to TRBD1 covers 8 bases. In germline, CDR1 is SEHNR, CDR2 FQNEAQ (reference sequence). V trimming: 3 bases; J trimming: 4 bases; junction bases outside the gene matches: 10. CDR3 length: 16 residues. CDR3 in amino acids: CASSFFSGQGGTEAFF. The DNA of the CDR3 is TGTGCCAGCAGCTTCTTCTCAGGACAGGGCGGCACTGAAGCTTTCTTT. The full variable domain, rest sourced from reference TRBV7-9 and TRBJ1-1, is DTGVSQNPRHKITKRGQNVTFRCDPISEHNRLYWYRQTLGQGPEFLTYFQNEAQLEKSRLLSDRFSAERPKGSFSTLEIQRTEQGDSAMYLCASSFFSGQGGTEAFFGQGTRLTVV.

This chain uses TRBV18 with TRBJ1-5; the match to TRBD1 covers 7 bases. CDR1 and CDR2 (germline): KGHSH, LQKENI. The ends lost 4 bases at V and 0 bases at J; junction bases unmatched: 0. This CDR3 region has 14 residues. The CDR3 spells CASSRTGSNQPQHF. The CDR3 region has the DNA TGTGCCAGCTCACGGACAGGTAGCAATCAGCCCCAGCATTTT. Combining the CDR3 with reference TRBV18 and TRBJ1-5 gives the whole variable domain NAGVMQNPRHLVRRRGQEARLRCSPMKGHSHVYWYRQLPEEGLKFMVYLQKENIIDESGMPKERFSAEFPKEGPSILRIQQVVRGDSAAYFCASSRTGSNQPQHFGDGTRLSIL.

The V and J genes are TRBV18 and TRBJ2-3, with D tentatively TRBD2 (5 bases). CDR3 length: 13 residues. Trimming left V 6 bases short and J 4 bases short, with 11 bases between. Looked up from germline, CDR1 is KGHSH and CDR2 is LQKENI. The CDR3 loop reads CASSPSEADTQYF. The DNA for the CDR3 is TGTGCCAGCTCCCCTTCGGAGGCAGATACGCAGTATTTT. The full variable domain, in which reference TRBV18 and TRBJ2-3 provide the parts outside the CDR3, is NAGVMQNPRHLVRRRGQEARLRCSPMKGHSHVYWYRQLPEEGLKFMVYLQKENIIDESGMPKERFSAEFPKEGPSILRIQQVVRGDSAAYFCASSPSEADTQYFGPGTRLTVL.

This clone was seen just once. This chain connects TRBV11-2 to TRBJ1-2, with 12 bases matching TRBD1. This CDR3 is built from 16 residues. The V segment lost 0 bases and the J segment 8 bases; nucleotides outside the gene matches: 7. Germline V lookup: CDR1 SGHAT, CDR2 FQNNGV. As DNA, the CDR3 is TGTGCCAGCAGCTTAGACCGAGGGACAGGGGGCTTCGGCTACACCTTC. Its protein is CASSLDRGTGGFGYTF.

The rearrangement links TRBV10-1 to TRBJ1-6, with 9 bases matching TRBD1. V trimming: 5 bases; J trimming: 7 bases; junction bases outside the gene matches: 3. The CDR3 is 14 amino acids. Germline V lookup: CDR1 WNHNN, CDR2 SYGVQD (reference sequence). CDR3 bases: TGCGCCAGCAGTAGGGACAGGGTGAATTCACCCCTCCACTTT. Translating it yields CASSRDRVNSPLHF.

This clone was observed a single time. This sequence joins TRBV20-1 and TRBJ1-2, with unresolved D. The germline gives CDR1 DFQATT, CDR2 SNEGSKA (reference sequence). V was pared by 0 bases and J by 8 bases, with 7 bases between. The CDR3 spans 11 residues. The CDR3 loop reads CSARERRGYTF. CDR3 DNA: TGCAGTGCTAGAGAGCGGCGCGGCTACACCTTC.

This chain joins TRBV11-1 and TRBJ2-2; D ambiguous. The CDR3 loop spans 16 amino acids. V lost 5 bases, J lost 5 bases, and 18 bases lay in between. Germline V lookup: CDR1 SGHAT, CDR2 FQDESV (reference sequence). CDR3 sequence (DNA): TGTGCCAGCAGCCCCACCGACCCGGCCCTGACCGGGGAGCTGTTTTTT. Its translation: CASSPTDPALTGELFF.

The V call is TRBV5-1, the J call TRBJ2-2, with D uncertain. The germline gives CDR1 SGHRS, CDR2 YFSETQ. This CDR3 is 14 amino acids long. V gave up 4 bases and J gave up 3 bases, with 10 bases separating them. The DNA for the CDR3 is TGCGCCAGCAGCCTCCTCGGTGACACCGGGGAGCTGTTTTTT. Translation gives CASSLLGDTGELFF.

This rearrangement joins TRBV6-5 to TRBJ1-2; TRBD1 agrees at 7 bases. CDR3 length equals 15 residues. The germline CDR1 and CDR2 sequences are MNHEY and SVGAGI. The ends lost 4 bases at V and 0 bases at J; junction bases unmatched: 5. The CDR3 DNA follows: TGTGCCAGCAGTTCGACAGGGCAGTCTAACTATGGCTACACCTTC. The encoded protein is CASSSTGQSNYGYTF.

The chain employs TRBV14 and TRBJ2-3; 7 bases are a match to TRBD2. Looked up from germline, CDR1 is SGHDN and CDR2 is FVKESK. The CDR3 is 16 amino acids. V lost 4 bases and J lost 2; bases outside the gene matches: 9. CDR3 sequence reads: CASSPSPGTNTDTQYF. The CDR3 DNA reads TGTGCCAGCAGCCCTTCCCCCGGGACTAACACAGATACGCAGTATTTT.

The chain joins TRBV24-1 to TRBJ1-2; 9 bases line up with TRBD1. This CDR3 region has 17 residues. Germline V gene lookup returns CDR1 KGHDR and CDR2 SFDVKD. V was pared by 0 bases and J by 8 bases, with 12 bases of the junction left unmatched. CDR3 sequence (DNA): TGTGCCACCAGTGATTTGGGGGAGACAGGGGGGAGAGAAGGCTACACCTTC. This encodes CATSDLGETGGREGYTF.

The chain couples TRBV7-2 to TRBJ1-1; tentatively, D is TRBD1 (5 bases). Germline assignment: CDR1 SGHTA and CDR2 FQGNSA. The V gene lost 5 bases and the J gene lost 2 bases, with 12 bases spanning the gap. This CDR3 is 14 amino acids long. The CDR3, as DNA: TGTGCCAGCAGCAAGGGACGGCAAAACACTGAAGCTTTCTTT. Translated, it gives CASSKGRQNTEAFF.

This chain connects TRBV29-1 to TRBJ1-1; D is perhaps TRBD1 (5 bases). The CDR3 loop spans 12 amino acids. Deletions cut 1 base from V and 2 bases from J, with 5 bases between. Germline CDR1 and CDR2: SQVTM and ANQGSEA. The CDR3 sequence: CSVEGTNTEAFF. CDR3 in DNA: TGCAGCGTTGAAGGGACAAACACTGAAGCTTTCTTT.

This clone was found once. The chain recombines TRBV11-2 with TRBJ2-1; 7 bases align to TRBD2. V was pared by 2 bases and J by 12 bases, with 4 bases of the junction left unmatched. Germline lookup yields CDR1 SGHAT and CDR2 FQNNGV. CDR3 length: 12 residues. CDR3 residues: CASSLLAELQFF. The CDR3 coding sequence is TGTGCCAGCAGCTTACTAGCGGAGCTGCAGTTCTTC.